Below, 22 T cell receptor beta chains from the same sample are listed, as sequenced in a study of blood T cell repertoires in COVID-19. TCRdb's table, derived via immunoSEQ multiplex PCR, lists solely in-frame clones and lacks some. The sample has some 80,000 clones, 79% seen once; the top ten hold about 5%. Sequences were obtained from peripheral blood. The source is a woman of 80 years or more with active or convalescent COVID-19.

The chain couples TRBV2 to TRBJ2-1; weak D call: TRBD1 (5 bases). The CDR3 is made up of 13 amino acids. Trimming took off 5 bases at V and 3 bases at J, with 8 bases between the two ends. Germline V lookup: CDR1 SNHLY, CDR2 FYNNEI. The CDR3 DNA reads as TGTGCCAGCAGTCATGACAGCTACAATGAGCAGTTCTTC. It codes for CASSHDSYNEQFF.

The gene calls are TRBV7-9 and TRBJ1-2; no firm D call. The V end lost 2 bases, the J end lost 4 bases, and 8 bases lay between the germline ends. Germline loops: CDR1 SEHNR, CDR2 FQNEAQ (reference sequence). There are 13 residues in the CDR3. CDR3 loop: CASSLTTGYGYTF. Written as DNA, the CDR3 is TGTGCCAGCAGCTTAACCACGGGCTATGGCTACACCTTC.

In this sample, this clone turned up once. The chain joins TRBV19 to TRBJ2-7; 7 nucleotides agree with TRBD1. V gave up 5 bases and J gave up 6 bases; unmatched junction bases: 13. The germline CDR1 and CDR2 sequences are LNHDA and SQIVND (reference sequence). The CDR3 length is 15 residues. CDR3 loop: CASSPTPTGLGEQYF. CDR3 coding DNA: TGTGCCAGTAGTCCCACCCCGACAGGGCTAGGCGAGCAGTACTTC.

The rearrangement joins TRBV18 to TRBJ1-3, with TRBD1 matching over 11 bases. V shed 5 bases and J 0 bases; nucleotides not matched to a gene: 3. This CDR3 has 16 residues. The germline V gene encodes CDR1 KGHSH and CDR2 LQKENI. The CDR3 reads CASSSGTGGSGNTIYF. CDR3 in DNA: TGTGCCAGCTCAAGCGGGACAGGGGGCTCTGGAAACACCATATATTTT.

This clone was counted a few times. In DNA form, the CDR3 reads TGTGCCTGGAGTCTGATGGCGGGGGGCCCCGGGGAGCTGTTTTTT. This translates into CAWSLMAGGPGELFF. The chain recombines TRBV30 with TRBJ2-2, with 8 bases lining up with TRBD2. V gave up 2 bases and J gave up 6 bases; unmatched junction bases: 8. Germline V gene data show CDR1 as GTSNPN and CDR2 as SVGIG (reference sequence). The CDR3 contains 15 residues. Filled out from reference TRBV30 and TRBJ2-2, the complete variable domain reads SQTIHQWPATLVQPVGSPLSLECTVEGTSNPNLYWYRQAAGRGLQLLFYSVGIGQISSEVPQNLSASRPQDRQFILSSKKLLLSDSGFYLCAWSLMAGGPGELFFGEGSRLTVL.

The chain combines TRBV9 with TRBJ1-2; D might be TRBD1 (5 bases). The germline V and J ends were trimmed by 0 bases and 5 bases, with 14 bases remaining between them. Looked up from germline, CDR1 is SGDLS and CDR2 is YYNGEE. This CDR3 contains 15 residues. The CDR3 reads CASSVALYDSYGYTF. The CDR3 nucleotides are TGTGCCAGCAGCGTAGCCCTATATGACAGTTATGGCTACACCTTC.

The V call is TRBV16, the J call TRBJ1-5; D unresolved. CDR3 length equals 14 residues. With 3 bases removed from V and 2 bases from J, the gap between germline ends came to 8 bases. CDR1 is KGHSY and CDR2 is FQNENV in the germline V gene. CDR3 region: CASSHSGGNQPQHF. CDR3 sequence (DNA): TGTGCCAGCAGCCACAGCGGAGGCAATCAGCCCCAGCATTTT.

The rearrangement uses TRBV27 and TRBJ1-4; 9 nucleotides match TRBD1. The germline gives CDR1 MNHEY, CDR2 SMNVEV (reference sequence). The CDR3 sequence is 14 residues long. Losses at the gene ends were 5 bases for V and 5 bases for J; bases not matched to a gene: 3. CDR3 in DNA: TGTGCCAGCAGTCCAGGGACAGGGAATGAAAAACTGTTTTTT. Protein: CASSPGTGNEKLFF.

V and J are TRBV11-2 and TRBJ2-2; the D gene is possibly TRBD1 (6 bases). The ends were cut back, 6 bases at V and 4 bases at J, with 12 bases in the middle. CDR1 is SGHAT, CDR2 FQNNGV, per germline. CDR3 size: 14 residues. Written as DNA, the CDR3 is TGTGCCAGCAGATTAAAAGGGGGCACCGGGGAGCTGTTTTTT. This gives the protein CASRLKGGTGELFF.

DNA for the CDR3: TGTGCCAGCAGCTTAGAGCCCCGAAGCGCATACGAGCAGTACTTC. The encoded protein is CASSLEPRSAYEQYF. This sequence joins TRBV7-2 and TRBJ2-7; D not resolved. CDR1 is SGHTA and CDR2 is FQGNSA in the germline V gene. This CDR3 spans 15 amino acids. V lost 1 base, J lost 4 bases, and 14 bases lay in between.

This clone has a single count. The rearrangement uses TRBV9 and TRBJ1-1; perhaps TRBD1 as D (6 bases). Germline V gene sequence: CDR1 SGDLS, CDR2 YYNGEE. V shed 2 bases and J shed 1 base, with 9 bases lying between them. The CDR3 covers 14 residues. The CDR3 spells CASSVMTGNTEAFF. The CDR3 region has the DNA TGTGCCAGCAGCGTTATGACAGGGAACACTGAAGCTTTCTTT. Using reference TRBV9 and TRBJ1-1 for the parts outside the CDR3, the full variable domain is DSGVTQTPKHLITATGQRVTLRCSPRSGDLSVYWYQQSLDQGLQFLIQYYNGEERAKGNILERFSAQQFPDLHSELNLSSLELGDSALYFCASSVMTGNTEAFFGQGTRLTVV.

CDR3 bases: TGTGCCACCCAAGTCGGGAATAACTATGGCTACACCTTC. Translation: CATQVGNNYGYTF. The rearrangement links TRBV12-3 or TRBV12-4 to TRBJ1-2; D gene unclear. With 10 bases removed from V and 1 base from J, the gap between germline ends came to 13 bases. CDR3 length: 13 residues.

V is TRBV6-5 and J is TRBJ1-1; no clear D gene. Looked up from germline, CDR1 is MNHEY and CDR2 is SVGAGI. The V end lost 0 bases, the J end lost 6 bases, and 14 bases lay between the germline ends. This CDR3 spans 15 amino acids. CDR3 sequence reads: CASSYSRVSFPEAFF. CDR3 nucleotides: TGTGCCAGCAGTTACTCCCGGGTTTCATTCCCTGAAGCTTTCTTT.

V gene TRBV6-2 or TRBV6-3 combines with J gene TRBJ2-5; the match to TRBD2 covers 12 bases. Germline V CDR1 and CDR2: MNHEY, SVGEGT. The CDR3 is made up of 21 amino acids. Trimming took 0 bases from V and 4 from J; bases not matched to a gene: 18. The CDR3, as DNA: TGTGCCAGCAGTTACTCTTTCACTAGCGGGAGGCCAAAAACACGGTCAGAGACCCAGTACTTC. Protein sequence: CASSYSFTSGRPKTRSETQYF.

The genes are TRBV9 and TRBJ1-1; tentatively, D is TRBD1 (5 bases). Germline loops: CDR1 SGDLS, CDR2 YYNGEE. The ends were cut back, 6 bases at V and 4 bases at J, with 19 bases in the middle. There are 15 residues in the CDR3. The DNA of the CDR3 is TGTGCCAGCACCCGGACAAGTGGGGTTAGCACTGAAGCTTTCTTT. This sequence encodes CASTRTSGVSTEAFF.

The V gene is TRBV27, the J gene TRBJ1-1; perhaps TRBD1 as D (5 bases). The CDR3 covers 13 residues. V shed 8 bases and J shed 3 bases, with 13 bases lying between them. Germline CDR1 and CDR2: MNHEY and SMNVEV (reference sequence). The CDR3 reads CASQDTVDTEAFF. The CDR3 nucleotides are TGTGCCAGCCAGGACACCGTAGACACTGAAGCTTTCTTT.

This clone was seen only a few times. The V gene is TRBV7-2, the J gene TRBJ1-5, with 7 bases fitting TRBD1. The V and J ends lost 3 bases and 6 bases, in that order; junction bases with no gene match: 11. CDR3 length equals 16 residues. CDR1 is SGHTA, CDR2 FQGNSA, per germline. The CDR3 protein is CASSLKFDRVFQPQHF. The DNA of the CDR3 is TGTGCCAGCAGCTTGAAATTCGACAGGGTGTTTCAGCCCCAGCATTTT.

The V gene is TRBV19, the J gene TRBJ2-3; a possible D gene is TRBD1 (6 bases). The CDR3 length is 14 residues. Germline values: CDR1 LNHDA, CDR2 SQIVND (reference sequence). Trimming left V 7 bases short and J 3 bases short, with 14 bases between. This chain's CDR3 is CASTTQGRTDTQYF. CDR3 in DNA: TGTGCCAGTACTACGCAGGGGCGAACAGATACGCAGTATTTT.

J is TRBJ2-7 and V is TRBV7-2; 8 bases agree with TRBD1. Germline V CDR1 and CDR2: SGHTA, FQGNSA. This CDR3 has 14 residues. V lost 5 bases and J lost 3; bases outside the gene matches: 6. The CDR3 protein is CASSPQQGDYEQYF. The CDR3, as DNA: TGTGCCAGCAGCCCACAACAGGGGGACTACGAGCAGTACTTC.

The gene calls are TRBV5-5 and TRBJ1-6; tentative D call: TRBD1 (6 bases). CDR1 and CDR2 from the germline V gene are SGHKS and YYEKEE (reference sequence). The CDR3 loop spans 13 amino acids. V lost 8 bases, J lost 6 bases, and 12 bases lay in between. The DNA of the CDR3 is TGTGCCAGTTCAGGGGTTAGTAATTCACCCCTCCACTTT. Translating it yields CASSGVSNSPLHF. Full variable domain (remainder filled in from reference TRBV5-5 and TRBJ1-6): DAGVTQSPTHLIKTRGQQVTLRCSPISGHKSVSWYQQVLGQGPQFIFQYYEKEERGRGNFPDRFSARQFPNYSSELNVNALLLGDSALYLCASSGVSNSPLHFGNGTRLTVT.

The genes are TRBV19 and TRBJ2-4, with TRBD2 matching 9 bases. CDR1 and CDR2 (germline): LNHDA, SQIVND (reference sequence). Trimming removed 4 bases from V and 0 bases from J; junction bases left unmatched: 1. The CDR3 has 15 amino acids. CDR3 amino acids: CASSSGRVAKNIQYF. In nucleotides, the CDR3 is TGTGCCAGTAGTAGCGGGAGGGTAGCCAAAAACATTCAGTACTTC.

This clone was counted a single time. The chain is built from TRBV6-5 and TRBJ2-2; a possible D gene is TRBD1 (6 bases). CDR1 MNHEY and CDR2 SVGAGI come from the germline V gene. The CDR3 has 15 amino acids. Between the trimmed V and J ends, which lost 0 bases and 5 bases, there was a span of 10 bases. This CDR3 is CASSYSGGRTGELFF. In DNA form, the CDR3 reads TGTGCCAGCAGTTACTCAGGGGGAAGGACCGGGGAGCTGTTTTTT.